Listed below are T cell receptor beta chains from one sample, sequenced in a study of T cells in Graves' hyperthyroidism and ophthalmopathy. One entry per CDR3 protein results from TCRdb running MiXCR on the multiplex PCR reads. The table includes 250,000 or so distinct CDR3 sequences, around 15% detected once. Sequencing used blood. These receptors were obtained from a woman in her fifties or sixties with Graves' hyperthyroidism that later progressed to Graves' ophthalmopathy. The CDR3 runs from the conserved cysteine through the conserved F or W. The order of the fields is D gene, V gene, clone size, J gene, CDR3 DNA, CDR3 protein. A D gene is named only where the DNA matches it firmly. A row's size may be missing; if present it is once, few, many or a size class.

TRBD2	TRBV6-5	many	TRBJ2-1	TGTGCCAGCAGTTACGGGCGGGAGGGCCCCCACAATGAGCAGTTCTTC	CASSYGREGPHNEQFF
.	TRBV6-1	.	TRBJ2-2	TGTGCCAGCAGTGAAATAAAACAAACTGCCGGGGAGCTGTTTTTT	CASSEIKQTAGELFF
TRBD1	TRBV9	few	TRBJ2-7	TGTGCCAGCAGCGTAGGAGGACAGGTCCTCTACGAGCAGTACTTC	CASSVGGQVLYEQYF
.	TRBV3-1	few	TRBJ1-1	TGTGCCAGCAGCCAAGTCGGTTTCGCTGCCACTGAAGCTTTCTTT	CASSQVGFAATEAFF
.	TRBV5-1	many	TRBJ2-1	TGCGCCAGCAGTCCTCGGACTGAGGGCTTCAATGAGCAGTTCTTC	CASSPRTEGFNEQFF
.	TRBV7-3	many	TRBJ2-2	TGTGCCAGCAGCTTATTCACCGGGGAGCTGTTTTTT	CASSLFTGELFF
.	TRBV7-2	few	TRBJ1-1	TGTGCCAGCAGCCCGCGGCTCACCGCGGATAGCACTGAAGCTTTCTTT	CASSPRLTADSTEAFF
.	TRBV20-1	.	TRBJ2-5	TGCAGTGCTAGAGATGGAGGGGGCGCCTTGGAGACCCAGTACTTC	CSARDGGGALETQYF
TRBD2	TRBV7-9	many	TRBJ2-2	TGTGCCAGCCCCCGCCGGCTAGCGGGACCGAACACCGGGGAGCTGTTTTTT	CASPRRLAGPNTGELFF
.	TRBV10-3	.	TRBJ2-7	TGTGCCATCAGTGAGTCCCGCCCATACGAGCGGTACTTC	CAISESRPYERYF
.	TRBV28	.	TRBJ2-1	TGTGCCAGCAGCCGGGGCCCTTCCTACAATGAGCAGTTCTTC	CASSRGPSYNEQFF
.	TRBV30	many	TRBJ2-4	TGTGCCTGGAGTGTAGCCGGGGTGGGGAACATTCAGTACTTC	CAWSVAGVGNIQYF
TRBD2	TRBV28	many	TRBJ2-2	TGTGCCAGCAGTGGGGCCCTGGAAAGGCTAGCGGGAGGGCCGAACACCGGGGAGCTGTTTTTT	CASSGALERLAGGPNTGELFF
.	TRBV24-1	few	TRBJ2-6	TGTGCCACCAGTGATGGGCATACAGGGGCCAACGTCCTGACTTTC	CATSDGHTGANVLTF
.	TRBV20-1	many	TRBJ2-3	TGCAGTGCGGTGACACGGGAAGATACGCAGTATTTT	CSAVTREDTQYF
.	TRBV27	many	TRBJ2-3	TGTGCCAGCACCCTGTCCCACACAGATACGCAGTATTTT	CASTLSHTDTQYF
.	TRBV15	once	TRBJ1-6	TGTGCCACCAGCAGAGGTGGGACACGTTATAATTCACCCCTCCACTTT	CATSRGGTRYNSPLHF
.	TRBV7-2	.	TRBJ2-2	TGTGCCAGCAGCTCCCCATGGGGTTTCAGGGGGAACACCGGGGAGCTGTTTTTT	CASSSPWGFRGNTGELFF
TRBD1	TRBV19	.	TRBJ1-5	TGTGCCAGTTCACACAGGGGTAGCAATCGGCCCCAGCATTTT	CASSHRGSNRPQHF
.	TRBV6-2/TRBV6-3	.	TRBJ1-2	TGTGCCAGCAGTTACGGGACGGCAGTACGGTATGGCTACACCTTC	CASSYGTAVRYGYTF
TRBD1	TRBV28	many	TRBJ1-2	TGTGCCAGCAGTACTCAGGGGGTAGGCGATGGCTACACCTTC	CASSTQGVGDGYTF
.	TRBV6-1	.	TRBJ2-3	TGTGCCAGCAGTAGGGACATCTCAGATACGCAGTATTTT	CASSRDISDTQYF
.	TRBV13	many	TRBJ2-1	TGTGCCAGCAGCTTACAGCGAGGACTTAGCTCCTACAATGAGCAGTTCTTC	CASSLQRGLSSYNEQFF
.	TRBV7-8	many	TRBJ2-1	TGTGCCAGCAGCTTAGGCCAGGGAAAGCAGTTCTTC	CASSLGQGKQFF
TRBD1	TRBV24-1	many	TRBJ2-5	TGTGCCACCAGTGATTTCAACCGGGACAGGGGGCAAGAGACCCAGTACTTC	CATSDFNRDRGQETQYF
TRBD2	TRBV12-3/TRBV12-4	many	TRBJ2-1	TGTGCCAGCAGCTCGGGACTAGCGGGAAGGAATGAGCAGTTCTTC	CASSSGLAGRNEQFF
.	TRBV20-1	.	TRBJ2-3	TGCAGTGCTAGGAGAGCCAGCACCCGCACAGATACGCAGTATTTT	CSARRASTRTDTQYF
TRBD2	TRBV9	.	TRBJ2-1	TGTGCCAGCAGCGTAGACGGGAGGGCCGTCGATGAGCAGTTCTTC	CASSVDGRAVDEQFF
TRBD2	TRBV12-3/TRBV12-4	many	TRBJ2-2	TGTGCCAGCACTAGCGGTGTGAACACCGGGGAGCTGTTTTTT	CASTSGVNTGELFF
.	TRBV18	many	TRBJ2-6	TGTGCCAGCTCACCAACTGGGGCCAACGTCCTGACTTTC	CASSPTGANVLTF
TRBD2	TRBV28	many	TRBJ2-1	TGTGCCAGCATCTCCTGGGGGGAGGGGTACAATGAGCAGTTCTTC	CASISWGEGYNEQFF
TRBD1	TRBV5-1	many	TRBJ1-4	TGCGCCCTTTACAGGGGTTCTAATGAAAAACTGTTTTTT	CALYRGSNEKLFF
TRBD2	TRBV20-1	many	TRBJ2-7	TGCAGTGCTAGGCTAGCGGGAGAAGAGCAGTACTTC	CSARLAGEEQYF
.	TRBV28	many	TRBJ2-2	TGTGCCAGCACCAGGTACTACACCGGGGAGCTGTTTTTT	CASTRYYTGELFF
TRBD1	TRBV5-1	many	TRBJ2-2	TGCGCCAGCAGCCTTGGACAGGCCGGGGAGCTGTTTTTT	CASSLGQAGELFF
.	TRBV19	.	TRBJ2-1	TGTGCCAGTAGTATTGGGCATGAGCAGTTCTTC	CASSIGHEQFF
TRBD1	TRBV3-1	many	TRBJ2-7	TGTGCCAGCAGCCAAACCTTCCAGGGGGCGTACGAGCAGTACTTC	CASSQTFQGAYEQYF
.	TRBV19	.	TRBJ1-1	TGTGCCACCATGTCCCCCGGTGAAGCTTTCTTT	CATMSPGEAFF
.	TRBV15	many	TRBJ2-3	TGTGCCACCAGCAGAGGGAGGGGCTCTGGCACAGATACGCAGTATTTT	CATSRGRGSGTDTQYF
.	TRBV25-1	.	TRBJ2-6	TGTGCCAGCAGTGCTATAGGGGCTGGGGCCAACGTCCTGACTTTC	CASSAIGAGANVLTF
.	TRBV6-1	many	TRBJ1-1	TGTGCCAGCAGTGCCCGGCCACTGGAGGGTGAAGCTTTCTTT	CASSARPLEGEAFF
.	TRBV9	many	TRBJ2-7	TGTGCCAGCAGCGAGGGTCTTGGCACCTACGAGCAGTACTTC	CASSEGLGTYEQYF
.	TRBV7-8	many	TRBJ2-2	TGTGCCAGCAGCCAGGAGTGGTCCGGGGAGCTGTTTTTT	CASSQEWSGELFF
.	TRBV2	many	TRBJ2-7	TGTGCCAGCAGTTTCCTCGCTGGACAGGGAGGGGTGCAGTACTTC	CASSFLAGQGGVQYF
TRBD2	TRBV28	many	TRBJ2-3	TGTGCCAGCAGTTTATTGGGACTAGCTTTGACAGATACGCAGTATTTT	CASSLLGLALTDTQYF
.	TRBV27	many	TRBJ1-1	TGTGCCAGCAGTAACACTTTGAACACTGAAGCTTTCTTT	CASSNTLNTEAFF
TRBD1	TRBV5-1	many	TRBJ2-1	TGCGCCAGCAGCCCGACAGGGCTTACGAACAATGAGCAGTTCTTC	CASSPTGLTNNEQFF
.	TRBV20-1	many	TRBJ1-1	TGCAGTGCTGACTCCCGGACGGGGAAGACTGAAGCTTTCTTT	CSADSRTGKTEAFF
.	TRBV2	many	TRBJ2-1	TGTGCCAGCAGTGGCTCCAGCGTCTACAATGAGCAGTTCTTC	CASSGSSVYNEQFF
.	TRBV11-2	many	TRBJ2-2	TGTGCCAGCAGCAACATACACACCGGGGAGCTGTTTTTT	CASSNIHTGELFF
TRBD1	TRBV5-1	.	TRBJ2-5	TGCGCCAGCAGCTCTTACAGGGGTCAAGAGACCCAGTACTTC	CASSSYRGQETQYF
.	TRBV9	few	TRBJ1-1	TGTGCCAGCAGCGGGAGGGACGGGGGGGGCACTGAAGCTTTCTTT	CASSGRDGGGTEAFF
.	TRBV20-1	many	TRBJ2-3	TGCAGTGCTAGAGGGGGTCGAGTGGGGGCGACAGATACGCAGTATTTT	CSARGGRVGATDTQYF
TRBD1	TRBV5-1	.	TRBJ1-2	TGCGCCAGCAGCTTGAATTACAGGGGCAGAGGTAATGGCTACACCTTC	CASSLNYRGRGNGYTF
TRBD1	TRBV24-1	many	TRBJ1-1	TGTGCCACCAGTGATCCGCAGGGGGCCGGGACTGAAGCTTTCTTT	CATSDPQGAGTEAFF
.	TRBV7-9	many	TRBJ1-5	TGTGCCAGCAGTCGGGACATCAATCAGCCCCAGCATTTT	CASSRDINQPQHF
.	TRBV5-6	few	TRBJ1-1	TGTGCCAGCAGCTTGGGTTGGGGCGGCACTGAAGCTTTCTTT	CASSLGWGGTEAFF
TRBD1	TRBV11-2	.	TRBJ1-5	TGTGCCAGCAGCACGCGGACAGGGGGAAATCAGCCCCAGCATTTT	CASSTRTGGNQPQHF
.	TRBV11-2	many	TRBJ1-2	TGTGCCAGCAGCGCGGTAAGGACGGCCCCTTCCTATGGCTACACCTTC	CASSAVRTAPSYGYTF
.	TRBV19	few	TRBJ1-2	TGTGCCAGTAGTATAGTCGGTCAGGGTAACTATGGCTACACCTTC	CASSIVGQGNYGYTF